This TCR beta chain was sequenced during a study of OX40 agonist ivuxolimab in advanced cancers. Study-level information: Administration of intravenous ivuxolimab to patients occurred every 2 weeks at 0.01 to 10 mg/kg.

V lost 0 bases to trimming and J lost 1 base; unmatched junction nucleotides: 10. The CDR3 is 18 residues long. The V gene's germline CDR1 is MGHRA and CDR2 YSYEKL. This table comes from immunoSEQ multiplex PCR, and its TCRdb copy is limited to in-frame clones, with some not included. The sample includes about 94,000 clones, over 75% of them seen just once. J is TRBJ1-1 and V is TRBV4-1, with 8 bases fitting TRBD1. Sequenced here: CD4+ or CD8+ T cells sorted from blood, sampled in a trial of the OX40 agonist ivuxolimab. The origin of this receptor is an adult with an advanced solid tumor such as melanoma, head and neck, liver or kidney cancer. CDR3 bases: TGCGCCAGCAGCCAAGACCAGGGGGCGCGGCTAACGAACACTGAAGCTTTCTTT. Amino acids: CASSQDQGARLTNTEAFF.